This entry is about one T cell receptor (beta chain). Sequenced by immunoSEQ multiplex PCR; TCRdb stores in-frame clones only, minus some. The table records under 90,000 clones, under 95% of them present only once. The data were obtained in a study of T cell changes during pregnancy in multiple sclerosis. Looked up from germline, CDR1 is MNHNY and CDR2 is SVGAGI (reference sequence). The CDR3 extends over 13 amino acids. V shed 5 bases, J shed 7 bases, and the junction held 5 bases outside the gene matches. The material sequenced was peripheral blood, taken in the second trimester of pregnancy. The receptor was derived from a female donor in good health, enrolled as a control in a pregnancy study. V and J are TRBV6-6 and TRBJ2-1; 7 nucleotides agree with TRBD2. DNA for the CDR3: TGTGCCAGCAGTCCTAGAGCGGGGAATGAGCAGTTCTTC. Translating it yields CASSPRAGNEQFF.